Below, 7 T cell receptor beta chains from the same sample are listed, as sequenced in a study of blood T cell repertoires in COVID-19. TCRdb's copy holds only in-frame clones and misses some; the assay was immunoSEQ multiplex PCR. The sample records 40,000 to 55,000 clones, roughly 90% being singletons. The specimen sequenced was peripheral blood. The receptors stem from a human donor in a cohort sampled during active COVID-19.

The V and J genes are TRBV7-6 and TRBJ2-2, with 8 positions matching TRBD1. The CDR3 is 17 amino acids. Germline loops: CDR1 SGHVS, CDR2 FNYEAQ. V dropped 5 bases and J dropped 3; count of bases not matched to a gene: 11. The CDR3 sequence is CASSLEGTGEYTGELFF. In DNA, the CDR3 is TGTGCCAGCAGCCTAGAAGGGACAGGCGAATACACCGGGGAGCTGTTTTTT.

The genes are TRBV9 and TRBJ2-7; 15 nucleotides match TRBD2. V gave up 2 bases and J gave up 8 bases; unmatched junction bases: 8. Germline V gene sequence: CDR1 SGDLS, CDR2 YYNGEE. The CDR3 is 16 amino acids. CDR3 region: CASSVSSGLAGGKQYF. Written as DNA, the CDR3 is TGTGCCAGCAGCGTCAGCTCGGGACTAGCGGGAGGAAAGCAGTACTTC.

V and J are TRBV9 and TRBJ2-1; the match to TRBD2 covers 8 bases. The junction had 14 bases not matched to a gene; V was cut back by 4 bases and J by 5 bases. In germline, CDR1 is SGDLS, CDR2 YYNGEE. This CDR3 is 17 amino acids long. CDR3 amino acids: CASSIRWGAGVDNEQFF. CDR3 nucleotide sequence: TGTGCCAGCAGCATACGGTGGGGAGCGGGAGTCGACAATGAGCAGTTCTTC.

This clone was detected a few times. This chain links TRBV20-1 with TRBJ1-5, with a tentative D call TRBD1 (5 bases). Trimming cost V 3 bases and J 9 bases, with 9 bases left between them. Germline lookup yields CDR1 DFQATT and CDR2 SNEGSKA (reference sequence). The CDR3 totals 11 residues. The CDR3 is CSASPGGPQHF. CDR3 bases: TGCAGTGCTAGCCCCGGGGGGCCCCAGCATTTT.

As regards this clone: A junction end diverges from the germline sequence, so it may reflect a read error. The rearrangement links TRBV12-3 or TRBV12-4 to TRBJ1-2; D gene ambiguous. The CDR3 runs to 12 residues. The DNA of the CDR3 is TGTGCCAGCAGCCTAAAGGGTGGACGGGAACACTTC. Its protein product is CASSLKGGREHF.

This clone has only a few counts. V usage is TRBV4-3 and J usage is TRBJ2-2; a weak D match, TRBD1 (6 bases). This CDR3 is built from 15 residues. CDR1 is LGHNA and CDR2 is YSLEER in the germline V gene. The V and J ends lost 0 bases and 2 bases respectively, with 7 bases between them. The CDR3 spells CASSQDRGNTGELFF. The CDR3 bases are TGCGCCAGCAGCCAAGACAGGGGTAACACCGGGGAGCTGTTTTTT.

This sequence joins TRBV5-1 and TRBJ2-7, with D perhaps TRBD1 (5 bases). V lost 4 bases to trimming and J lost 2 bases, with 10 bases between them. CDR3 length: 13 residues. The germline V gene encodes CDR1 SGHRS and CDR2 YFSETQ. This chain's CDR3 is CASSMDTTYEQYF. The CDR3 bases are TGCGCCAGCAGCATGGACACTACCTACGAGCAGTACTTC.